This T cell receptor (beta chain) was obtained from a study of blood T cell repertoires in COVID-19. The overall study: Samples taken during acute and convalescent COVID-19 were collected in the United States, Italy and Spain. In each case, the material was cDNA or gDNA derived from T cells, B-cell-depleted T cells, or PBMCs.

In the original workflow: Reference gene primer amplification yielded estimated nucleated cell counts. Sequencing used immunoSEQ multiplex PCR; TCRdb keeps in-frame clones, though not all of them. V and J calls and clone size are given by that table; D and trimming were obtained from the DNA. Found here are 250,000 to 300,000 clones, around 83% of them singletons; the top ten hold around 3.6%. Sequencing used peripheral blood. The receptor was derived from a young man with active or convalescent COVID-19.

In DNA, the CDR3 is TGTGCCAGCAGTAGCCTTCGGGGGGGGCGGTACAATGAGCAGTTCTTC. Protein: CASSSLRGGRYNEQFF. This chain links TRBV28 with TRBJ2-1, with 8 bases lining up with TRBD2. Germline V gene data show CDR1 as MDHEN and CDR2 as SYDVKM. J was trimmed by 4 bases and V by 5 bases; bases with no gene match: 10. CDR3 length equals 16 residues.